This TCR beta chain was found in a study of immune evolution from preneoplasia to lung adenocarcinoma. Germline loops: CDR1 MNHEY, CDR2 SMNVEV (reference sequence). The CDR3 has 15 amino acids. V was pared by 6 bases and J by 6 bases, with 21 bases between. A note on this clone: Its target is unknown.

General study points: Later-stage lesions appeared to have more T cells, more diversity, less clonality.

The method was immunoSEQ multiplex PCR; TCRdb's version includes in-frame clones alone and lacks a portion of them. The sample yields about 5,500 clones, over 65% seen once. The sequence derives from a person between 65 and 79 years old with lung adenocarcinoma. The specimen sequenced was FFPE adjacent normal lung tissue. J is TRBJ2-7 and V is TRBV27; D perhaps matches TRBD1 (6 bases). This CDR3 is CASRQGQTMYSEQYF. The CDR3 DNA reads TGTGCCAGCAGACAAGGACAGACTATGTACAGCGAGCAGTACTTC.